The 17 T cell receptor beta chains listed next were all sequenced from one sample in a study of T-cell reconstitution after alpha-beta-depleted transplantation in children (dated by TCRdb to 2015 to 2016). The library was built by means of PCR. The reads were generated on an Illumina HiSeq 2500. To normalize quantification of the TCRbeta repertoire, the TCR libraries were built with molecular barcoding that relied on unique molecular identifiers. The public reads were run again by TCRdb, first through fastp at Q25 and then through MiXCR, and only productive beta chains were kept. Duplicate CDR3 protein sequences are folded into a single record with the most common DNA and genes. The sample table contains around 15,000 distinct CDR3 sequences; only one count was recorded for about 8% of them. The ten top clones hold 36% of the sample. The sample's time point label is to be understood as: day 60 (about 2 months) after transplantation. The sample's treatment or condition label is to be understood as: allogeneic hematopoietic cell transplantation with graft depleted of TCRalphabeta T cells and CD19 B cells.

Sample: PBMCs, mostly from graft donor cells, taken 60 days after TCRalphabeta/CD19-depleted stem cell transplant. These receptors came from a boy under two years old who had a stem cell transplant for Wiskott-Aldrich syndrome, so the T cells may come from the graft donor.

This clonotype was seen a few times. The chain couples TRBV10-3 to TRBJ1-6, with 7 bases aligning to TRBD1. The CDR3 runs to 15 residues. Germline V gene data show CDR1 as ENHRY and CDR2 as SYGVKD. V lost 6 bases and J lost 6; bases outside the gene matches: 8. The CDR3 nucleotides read TGTGCCATCAGCAGACAGGGAGAGGGTAATTCACCCCTCCACTTT. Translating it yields CAISRQGEGNSPLHF.

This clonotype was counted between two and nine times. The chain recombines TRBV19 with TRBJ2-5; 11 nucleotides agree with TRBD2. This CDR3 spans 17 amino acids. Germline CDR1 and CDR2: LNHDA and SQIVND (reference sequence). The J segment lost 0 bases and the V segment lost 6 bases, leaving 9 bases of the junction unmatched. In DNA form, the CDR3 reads TGTGCCAGTAGCCTCAGACCGGGACTAGCGGACCAAGAGACCCAGTACTTC. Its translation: CASSLRPGLADQETQYF.

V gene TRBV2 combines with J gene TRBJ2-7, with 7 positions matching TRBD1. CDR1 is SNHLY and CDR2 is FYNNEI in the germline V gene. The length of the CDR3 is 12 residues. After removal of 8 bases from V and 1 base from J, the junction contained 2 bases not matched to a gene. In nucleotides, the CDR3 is TGTGCCAGCGGGGGACAGTCCTACGAGCAGTACTTC. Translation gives CASGGQSYEQYF.

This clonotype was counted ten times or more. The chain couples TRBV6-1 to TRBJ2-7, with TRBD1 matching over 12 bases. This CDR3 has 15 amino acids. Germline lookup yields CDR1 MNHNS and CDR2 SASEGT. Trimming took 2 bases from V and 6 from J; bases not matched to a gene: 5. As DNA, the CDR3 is TGTGCCAGCAGTGAATTTGGGACAGGGGGCTTCGAGCAGTACTTC. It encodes CASSEFGTGGFEQYF.

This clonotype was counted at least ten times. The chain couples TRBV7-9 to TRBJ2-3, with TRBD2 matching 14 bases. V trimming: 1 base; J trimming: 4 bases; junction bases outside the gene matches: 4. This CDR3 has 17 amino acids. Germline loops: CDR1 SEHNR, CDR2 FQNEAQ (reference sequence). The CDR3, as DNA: TGTGCCAGCAGCTTAGAAGGACTAGCGGGAGGCCCAGATACGCAGTATTTT. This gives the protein CASSLEGLAGGPDTQYF.

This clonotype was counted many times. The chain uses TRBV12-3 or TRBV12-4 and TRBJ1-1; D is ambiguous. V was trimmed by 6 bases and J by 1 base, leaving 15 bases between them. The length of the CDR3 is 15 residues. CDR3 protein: CASSPFSRRNTEAFF. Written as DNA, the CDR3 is TGTGCCAGCAGCCCATTCAGTCGGCGGAACACTGAAGCTTTCTTT.

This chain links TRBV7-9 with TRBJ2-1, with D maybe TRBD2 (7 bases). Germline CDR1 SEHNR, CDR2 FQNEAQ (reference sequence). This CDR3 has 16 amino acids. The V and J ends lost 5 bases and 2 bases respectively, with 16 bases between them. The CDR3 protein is CASSPHPRGPYNEQFF. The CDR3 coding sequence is TGTGCCAGCAGCCCGCACCCGCGGGGGCCCTACAATGAGCAGTTCTTC.

The CDR3 nucleotides are TGTGCCATCAGTGACCGGACAGGGGTGCCCTCTGGAAACACCATATATTTT. Its protein is CAISDRTGVPSGNTIYF. V is TRBV10-3 and J is TRBJ1-3; TRBD1 matches at 9 bases. J was trimmed by 0 bases and V by 3 bases; bases with no gene match: 6. CDR3 length: 17 amino acids. CDR1 and CDR2 (germline): ENHRY, SYGVKD.

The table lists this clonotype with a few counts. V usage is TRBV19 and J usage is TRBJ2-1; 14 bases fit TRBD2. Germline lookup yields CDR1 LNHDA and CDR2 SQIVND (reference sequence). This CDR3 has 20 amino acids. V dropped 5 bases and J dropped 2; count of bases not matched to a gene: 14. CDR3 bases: TGTGCCAGTAGTGCCCCCCGACAGCGGACTAGCGGGAGGACCTACAATGAGCAGTTCTTC. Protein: CASSAPRQRTSGRTYNEQFF. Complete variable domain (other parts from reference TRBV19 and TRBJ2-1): DGGITQSPKYLFRKEGQNVTLSCEQNLNHDAMYWYRQDPGQGLRLIYYSQIVNDFQKGDIAEGYSVSREKKESFPLTVTSAQKNPTAFYLCASSAPRQRTSGRTYNEQFFGPGTRLTVL.

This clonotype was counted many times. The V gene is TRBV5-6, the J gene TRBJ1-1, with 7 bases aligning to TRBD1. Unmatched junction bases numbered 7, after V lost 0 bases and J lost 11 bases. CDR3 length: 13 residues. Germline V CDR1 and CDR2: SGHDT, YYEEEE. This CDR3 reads CASSLGQGFSAFF. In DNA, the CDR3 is TGTGCCAGCAGCTTGGGACAGGGATTTTCGGCTTTCTTT.

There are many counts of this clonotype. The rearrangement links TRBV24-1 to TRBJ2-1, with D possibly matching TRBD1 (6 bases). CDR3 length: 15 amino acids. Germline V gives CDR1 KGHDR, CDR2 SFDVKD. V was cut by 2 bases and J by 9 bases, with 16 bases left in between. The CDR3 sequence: CATSDSTGRGGEQFF. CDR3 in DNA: TGTGCCACCAGTGATTCTACCGGCAGGGGCGGTGAGCAGTTCTTC.

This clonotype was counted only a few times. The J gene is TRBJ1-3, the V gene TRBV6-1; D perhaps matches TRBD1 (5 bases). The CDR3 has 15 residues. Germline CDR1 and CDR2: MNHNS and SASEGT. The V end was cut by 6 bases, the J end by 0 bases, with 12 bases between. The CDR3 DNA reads TGTGCCAGCAGCAGCAGGGCGTCCTCTGGAAACACCATATATTTT. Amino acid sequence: CASSSRASSGNTIYF.

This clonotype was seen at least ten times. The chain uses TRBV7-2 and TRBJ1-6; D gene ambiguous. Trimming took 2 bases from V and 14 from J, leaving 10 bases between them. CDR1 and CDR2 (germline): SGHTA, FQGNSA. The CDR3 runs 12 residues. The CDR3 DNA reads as TGTGCCAGCAGCTTATATCGTAGGGCCCTCCACTTT. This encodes CASSLYRRALHF.

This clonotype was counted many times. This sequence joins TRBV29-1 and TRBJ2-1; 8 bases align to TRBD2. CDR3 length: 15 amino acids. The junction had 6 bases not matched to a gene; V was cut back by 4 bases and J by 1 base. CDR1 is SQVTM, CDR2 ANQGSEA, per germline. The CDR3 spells CSVGTSRMSYNEQFF. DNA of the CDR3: TGCAGCGTTGGGACTAGCCGGATGTCCTACAATGAGCAGTTCTTC.

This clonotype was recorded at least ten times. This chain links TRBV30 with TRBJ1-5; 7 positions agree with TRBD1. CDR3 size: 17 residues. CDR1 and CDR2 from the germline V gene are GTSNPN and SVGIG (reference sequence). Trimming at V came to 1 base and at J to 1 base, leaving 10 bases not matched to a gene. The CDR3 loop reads CAWSGPRTGGSNQPQHF. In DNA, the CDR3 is TGTGCCTGGAGTGGGCCTAGGACAGGCGGGAGCAATCAGCCCCAGCATTTT.

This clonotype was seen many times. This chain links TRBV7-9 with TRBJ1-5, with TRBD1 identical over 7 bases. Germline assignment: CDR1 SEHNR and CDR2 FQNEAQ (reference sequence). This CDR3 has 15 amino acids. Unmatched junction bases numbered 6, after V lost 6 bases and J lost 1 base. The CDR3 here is CASSPPGQSNQPQHF. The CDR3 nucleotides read TGTGCCAGCAGTCCGCCGGGACAGAGCAATCAGCCCCAGCATTTT.

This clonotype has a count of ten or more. The CDR3 reads CASSFRVNYGYTF. As DNA, the CDR3 is TGTGCCAGCAGCTTCCGGGTAAACTATGGCTACACCTTC. The V and J genes are TRBV7-2 and TRBJ1-2; D is uncertain. V was clipped by 3 bases and J by 2 bases, with 7 bases between them. Per germline, CDR1 SGHTA and CDR2 FQGNSA. This CDR3 has 13 residues.